This T cell receptor (beta chain) derives from a study of shared clonotypes between healthy human individuals. Each unsorted sample relied on 90 million or so PBMCs as its source of genomic DNA. Replicate PCRs run on unsorted PBMC used about 0.3 ug DNA, which was 30,000 to 35,000 T cell genomes. The team ran DNA from unsorted PBMCs on ten immunoSEQ deep assay plates for sequencing. Per the authors' pipeline: Because ImmunoSEQ provided only junction sequences with no quality scores, the filtering differed. Method: immunoSEQ multiplex PCR; TCRdb's copy keeps in-frame clones and lacks some. That table supplies the V and J calls and clone size; D and trimming were determined from the DNA. The repertoire includes hundreds of thousands of clones, roughly 77% of them detected once, and less than 15% sits in the top ten. The sample holds one count of this clone. There are 12 residues in the CDR3. Germline CDR1 reads MNHNY; CDR2 reads SVGAGI (reference sequence).

The chain employs TRBV6-6 and TRBJ2-5, with TRBD1 matching over 7 bases. The J call may be wrong; the DNA end is better matched by TRBJ2-7. Sequenced input: PBMCs. The sequence derives from a woman in her forties in good health. Some clones in this sample may be carry-over from other donors' samples. CDR3 bases: TGTGCCATACGGACAGGAGACTACGAGCAGTACTTC. Translated, it gives CAIRTGDYEQYF.